This T cell receptor (beta chain) came from a study of T cells in Graves' hyperthyroidism and ophthalmopathy. Study-wide context: Peripheral blood was secured at the point of initial diagnosis, before any treatment.

The germline V and J ends were trimmed by 3 bases and 4 bases, with 16 bases remaining between them. CDR1 DFQATT and CDR2 SNEGSKA come from the germline V gene (reference sequence). This CDR3 spans 15 amino acids. In patients aged 18 to 65, hyperthyroidism was newly diagnosed, with duration under 2 months. Using more than 7.5 ml of fresh peripheral blood, PBMCs were prepared. Amplified TCR beta CDR3 regions came from RNA transcripts. Initially, a first-round RT-PCR of the TCR CDR3 employed the HTBI primer set. TCRdb reprocessed the multiplex PCR reads via MiXCR and lists one record per CDR3 protein. Among over 500,000 distinct CDR3 sequences listed, approximately 15% were seen once. This clonotype has more than one count but fewer than ten.

This TCR was recovered from a woman aged 40 to 55 with Graves' hyperthyroidism. The source material was blood. The J gene is TRBJ1-5, the V gene TRBV20-1; tentative D call: TRBD1 (5 bases). The CDR3: CSASGLTGGNQPQHF. In DNA, the CDR3 is TGCAGTGCTAGTGGTTTAACAGGCGGGAATCAGCCCCAGCATTTT.